A single sample is the source of the 22 T cell receptor beta chains below, sequenced in a study of shared clonotypes between healthy human individuals. Naive-designated CD8 cells lacked CD45RO, were positively enriched for CCR7, and omitted terminally differentiated effector memory CD45RA+ cells. Assay: immunoSEQ multiplex PCR; the TCRdb copy retains only in-frame clones and omits some. There are about 800,000 clones in the sample; about 96% occur only once, and less than 0.25% lies in the top ten. Sequenced: naive CD8+ T cells sorted from blood. Source of these receptors: a young man in good health.

The chain links TRBV5-5 to TRBJ2-7, with D possibly called TRBD1 or TRBD2 (5 bases each). Germline CDR1 SGHKS, CDR2 YYEKEE (reference sequence). V shed 0 bases and J shed 1 base, with 17 bases lying between them. The length of the CDR3 is 17 residues. CDR3 residues: CASSLDWGRFESYEQYF. DNA of the CDR3: TGTGCCAGCAGCTTGGACTGGGGACGGTTTGAATCCTACGAGCAGTACTTC.

As for this clone: This sample also contains other DNA sequences that code for the same CDR3. The rearrangement joins TRBV27 to TRBJ1-5; TRBD1 is a possible D gene (5 bases). This CDR3 region has 13 residues. V was trimmed by 3 bases and J by 4 bases, leaving 7 bases between them. Per the germline V gene, CDR1 is MNHEY and CDR2 is SMNVEV (reference sequence). CDR3 sequence: CASSLGLNQPQHF. The CDR3 coding sequence is TGTGCCAGCAGTTTGGGGCTTAATCAGCCCCAGCATTTT.

About this clone itself: The same CDR3 also results from other DNA sequences found in this sample. The chain combines TRBV13 with TRBJ2-7; 7 nucleotides agree with TRBD1. Germline CDR1 reads PRHDT; CDR2 reads FYEKMQ (reference sequence). Unmatched junction bases numbered 3, after V lost 3 bases and J lost 1 base. There are 14 residues in the CDR3. CDR3 in DNA: TGTGCCAGCAGCTTGGGGGACAGTTCCTACGAGCAGTACTTC. Its translation is CASSLGDSSYEQYF.

This chain connects TRBV4-2 to TRBJ2-7, with 11 positions matching TRBD2. The length of the CDR3 is 17 residues. Germline loops: CDR1 LGHNA, CDR2 YNFKEQ. Unmatched junction bases numbered 7, after V lost 0 bases and J lost 3 bases. The CDR3: CASSQEEGTSGFYEQYF. The CDR3 DNA sequence: TGTGCCAGCAGCCAAGAAGAGGGGACTAGCGGATTCTACGAGCAGTACTTC.

This chain connects TRBV10-2 to TRBJ2-7, with TRBD2 as a possible D gene (6 bases). Germline CDR1 is WSHSY and CDR2 is SAAADI. This CDR3 is built from 14 residues. V lost 8 bases and J lost 1, with 15 bases in between. The CDR3 loop reads CASGGDRVSYEQYF. The CDR3 region has the DNA TGCGCCAGCGGCGGGGATAGGGTGTCCTACGAGCAGTACTTC.

The chain employs TRBV4-1 and TRBJ1-4, with no clear D. Germline V gene data show CDR1 as MGHRA and CDR2 as YSYEKL. CDR3 size: 16 residues. Trimming removed 2 bases from V and 0 bases from J, with 10 bases in between. The CDR3 DNA reads TGCGCCAGCAGCCAAAGCGGGGTTGCAACTAATGAAAAACTGTTTTTT. This gives the protein CASSQSGVATNEKLFF.

The sample holds one count of this clone. The gene calls are TRBV7-9 and TRBJ2-1; TRBD1 aligns across 12 bases. Losses at the gene ends were 5 bases for V and 8 bases for J; bases not matched to a gene: 4. The V gene's germline CDR1 is SEHNR and CDR2 FQNEAQ (reference sequence). There are 14 residues in the CDR3. This CDR3 reads CASSMGQGAYEQFF. The CDR3 DNA reads as TGTGCCAGCAGCATGGGACAGGGGGCTTATGAGCAGTTCTTC.

V is TRBV29-1 and J is TRBJ2-7; D is possibly TRBD2 (5 bases). Deletions cut 2 bases from V and 1 base from J, with 18 bases between. Germline CDR1 reads SQVTM; CDR2 reads ANQGSEA. The CDR3 spans 16 residues. The CDR3 protein is CSVELGGAWESYEQYF. The CDR3 DNA reads as TGCAGCGTTGAATTAGGAGGTGCTTGGGAATCCTACGAGCAGTACTTC.

The CDR3 sequence is CSAVGLAGIWFF. In DNA, the CDR3 is TGCAGCGCCGTGGGACTAGCGGGGATCTGGTTCTTC. The genes are TRBV29-1 and TRBJ2-1; 13 nucleotides align to TRBD2. CDR3 length: 12 amino acids. The ends lost 7 bases at V and 15 bases at J; junction bases unmatched: 9. Germline V CDR1 and CDR2: SQVTM, ANQGSEA.

This chain connects TRBV7-9 to TRBJ2-1; tentatively, D is TRBD2 (5 bases). The V and J ends lost 1 base and 3 bases respectively, with 10 bases between them. The CDR3 runs 15 residues. CDR1 and CDR2 (germline): SEHNR, FQNEAQ (reference sequence). CDR3 sequence: CASSLDSRDYNEQFF. The CDR3 coding sequence is TGTGCCAGCAGCTTAGACAGCCGGGACTACAATGAGCAGTTCTTC.

This clone was found once. The chain links TRBV5-6 to TRBJ1-2, with D possibly being TRBD1 (5 bases). CDR3 length: 15 amino acids. Germline V gene lookup returns CDR1 SGHDT and CDR2 YYEEEE. V lost 0 bases and J 3 bases, leaving 12 bases between the germline ends. In nucleotides, the CDR3 is TGTGCCAGCAGCTTGGTGACAGTGGGTGACTATGGCTACACCTTC. This codes for CASSLVTVGDYGYTF.

The DNA for the CDR3 is TGTGCCAGCAGCTTGGAGCTGGGTGTAGCTGAAGCTTTCTTT. Translated: CASSLELGVAEAFF. The rearrangement links TRBV7-2 to TRBJ1-1; D unresolved. Germline values: CDR1 SGHTA, CDR2 FQGNSA. This CDR3 is built from 14 residues. V was clipped by 3 bases and J by 6 bases, with 14 bases between them.

The chain recombines TRBV5-6 with TRBJ2-7, with D possibly matching TRBD2 (6 bases). The CDR3 has 13 residues. Germline-derived CDR1 and CDR2 are SGHDT and YYEEEE. Trimming cost V 2 bases and J 6 bases, with 12 bases left between them. The CDR3: CASSFVAGPEQYF. DNA of the CDR3: TGTGCCAGCAGCTTTGTCGCGGGGCCCGAGCAGTACTTC. The full variable domain, in which reference TRBV5-6 and TRBJ2-7 provide the parts outside the CDR3, is DAGVTQSPTHLIKTRGQQVTLRCSPKSGHDTVSWYQQALGQGPQFIFQYYEEEERQRGNFPDRFSGHQFPNYSSELNVNALLLGDSALYLCASSFVAGPEQYFGPGTRLTVT.

This chain uses TRBV30 with TRBJ2-7; D may match TRBD1 or TRBD2 (5 bases each). The CDR3 consists of 15 residues. The germline gives CDR1 GTSNPN, CDR2 SVGIG (reference sequence). V lost 2 bases and J lost 2, with 16 bases in between. CDR3 DNA sequence: TGTGCCTGGAGTCCCGAGGGGCGTACCCCCTACGAGCAGTACTTC. Protein: CAWSPEGRTPYEQYF.

This clone occurred once. This chain connects TRBV11-2 to TRBJ2-4, with D possibly being TRBD1 (6 bases). The CDR3 sequence is 13 residues long. Germline values: CDR1 SGHAT, CDR2 FQNNGV. Trimming left V 8 bases short and J 4 bases short, with 12 bases between. CDR3 sequence (DNA): TGTGCCAGCGGGGGCTTCGGTAAAAACATTCAGTACTTC. It specifies CASGGFGKNIQYF.

In DNA, the CDR3 is TGTGCCAGCAGCTTAGGCCAGGGCCTCAATCAGCCCCAGCATTTT. As protein: CASSLGQGLNQPQHF. The genes are TRBV13 and TRBJ1-5; possible D gene TRBD1, 5 bases. The germline gives CDR1 PRHDT, CDR2 FYEKMQ (reference sequence). CDR3 size: 15 residues. Trimming stripped 0 bases from V and 3 bases from J, with 9 bases between.

This CDR3 is CASSLDSANTGELFF. In DNA form, the CDR3 reads TGTGCCAGCAGTTTGGACTCAGCGAACACCGGGGAGCTGTTTTTT. The chain joins TRBV28 to TRBJ2-2; D might be TRBD2 (5 bases). In germline, CDR1 is MDHEN, CDR2 SYDVKM. The CDR3 extends over 15 amino acids. Trimming took 3 bases from V and 0 from J, leaving 8 bases between them.

V and J are TRBV27 and TRBJ1-4; 7 bases are a match to TRBD1. CDR1 MNHEY and CDR2 SMNVEV come from the germline V gene (reference sequence). The CDR3 has 16 amino acids. J gave up 4 bases and V 5 bases, and 10 bases lay outside the gene matches. The CDR3 sequence is CASSPLMQGDNEKLFF. CDR3 DNA sequence: TGTGCCAGCAGTCCACTCATGCAGGGGGATAATGAAAAACTGTTTTTT.

The genes are TRBV7-6 and TRBJ1-3, with 10 bases aligning to TRBD1. Losses at the gene ends were 2 bases for V and 2 bases for J; bases not matched to a gene: 3. Germline CDR1 is SGHVS and CDR2 is FNYEAQ. This CDR3 comprises 16 residues. Here the CDR3 reads CASSLRQGATGNTIYF. The CDR3 DNA follows: TGTGCCAGCAGCTTACGACAGGGGGCAACTGGAAACACCATATATTTT.

This rearrangement joins TRBV9 to TRBJ1-1, with TRBD1 identical over 10 bases. J was trimmed by 2 bases and V by 4 bases; bases with no gene match: 8. The CDR3 contains 16 residues. Germline CDR1 SGDLS, CDR2 YYNGEE. The CDR3 DNA is TGTGCCAGCAGCCCCCCAACGACAGGGGGCAACACTGAAGCTTTCTTT. Residues: CASSPPTTGGNTEAFF.

This chain links TRBV11-2 with TRBJ2-1; 7 nucleotides agree with TRBD2. Germline CDR1 and CDR2: SGHAT and FQNNGV. The length of the CDR3 is 15 residues. With 3 bases clipped from V and 4 bases from J, the junction kept 6 bases outside the gene matches. The CDR3 spells CASSLVTSAYNEQFF. The CDR3 nucleotides are TGTGCCAGCAGCTTGGTAACTAGCGCGTACAATGAGCAGTTCTTC.

V usage is TRBV6-1 and J usage is TRBJ2-3; D unresolved. The CDR3 is made up of 13 amino acids. Germline V gene sequence: CDR1 MNHNS, CDR2 SASEGT. The ends were cut back, 1 base at V and 2 bases at J, with 4 bases in the middle. CDR3: CASSEGSTDTQYF. The CDR3 nucleotides read TGTGCCAGCAGTGAAGGGTCCACAGATACGCAGTATTTT.